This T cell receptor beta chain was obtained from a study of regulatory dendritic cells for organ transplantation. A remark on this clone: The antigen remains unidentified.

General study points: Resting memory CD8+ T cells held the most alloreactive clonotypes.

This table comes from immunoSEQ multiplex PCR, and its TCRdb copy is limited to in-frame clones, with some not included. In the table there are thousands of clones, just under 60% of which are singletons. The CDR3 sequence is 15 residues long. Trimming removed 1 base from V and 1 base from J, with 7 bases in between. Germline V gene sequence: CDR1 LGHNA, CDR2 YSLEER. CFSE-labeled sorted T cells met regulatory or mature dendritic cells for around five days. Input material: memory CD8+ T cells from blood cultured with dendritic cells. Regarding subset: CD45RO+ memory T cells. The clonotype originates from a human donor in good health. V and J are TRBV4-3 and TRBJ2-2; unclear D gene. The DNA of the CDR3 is TGCGCCAGCAGCCAAGTTTCAGTGAACACCGGGGAGCTGTTTTTT. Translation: CASSQVSVNTGELFF.